A selection of T cell receptor beta chains follows, all from one sample in a study of blood T cell repertoires in COVID-19. TCRdb keeps only in-frame clones here, not all; method: immunoSEQ multiplex PCR. The repertoire has some 250,000 clones, around 90% of them found once; the top ten carry about 2.3%. The specimen was PBMCs or T cells enriched from blood (not recorded which). All receptors derive from a woman aged 40 to 50 with acute COVID-19. CDR3s include the opening cysteine and the closing phenylalanine or tryptophan. Fields, in order: D gene, V gene, clone size, J gene, CDR3 protein, CDR3 DNA. D genes are given only for firm matches. For some rows the clone size is stated as once, few or many, or as a class when expanded; others skip it.

d_call: TRBD1; v_call: TRBV18; clone_size: NA; j_call: TRBJ1-1; cdr3_aa: CASSTVDRAAGLNTEAFF; cdr3_nt: TGTGCCAGCTCAACTGTAGACAGGGCCGCAGGGTTGAACACTGAAGCTTTCTTT
d_call: NA; v_call: TRBV7-9; clone_size: NA; j_call: TRBJ1-2; cdr3_aa: CASTPQGANYGYTF; cdr3_nt: TGTGCCAGCACACCACAGGGAGCTAACTATGGCTACACCTTC
d_call: TRBD1; v_call: TRBV28; clone_size: once; j_call: TRBJ1-4; cdr3_aa: CASTVAGAGQDSATNEKLFF; cdr3_nt: TGTGCCAGCACTGTGGCCGGGGCGGGACAGGATTCTGCAACTAATGAAAAACTGTTTTTT
d_call: TRBD2; v_call: TRBV10-2; clone_size: NA; j_call: TRBJ2-3; cdr3_aa: CATGTSGRAPPDTQYF; cdr3_nt: TGCGCCACCGGGACTAGCGGGAGGGCCCCCCCAGATACGCAGTATTTT
d_call: NA; v_call: TRBV4-1; clone_size: NA; j_call: TRBJ1-5; cdr3_aa: CASSQTTVNQPQHF; cdr3_nt: TGCGCCAGCAGCCAAACGACAGTCAATCAGCCCCAGCATTTT
d_call: NA; v_call: TRBV19; clone_size: NA; j_call: TRBJ1-2; cdr3_aa: CASSMASDYYGYTF; cdr3_nt: TGTGCCAGTAGTATGGCCTCCGACTACTATGGCTACACCTTC
d_call: TRBD2; v_call: TRBV11-2; clone_size: NA; j_call: TRBJ2-2; cdr3_aa: CASSYRASGGAGGELFF; cdr3_nt: TGTGCCAGCTCCTACCGGGCTAGCGGGGGGGCTGGCGGGGAGCTGTTTTTT
d_call: NA; v_call: TRBV7-2; clone_size: NA; j_call: TRBJ1-2; cdr3_aa: CASSLEGQTYGYTF; cdr3_nt: TGTGCCAGCAGCTTAGAAGGACAGACCTATGGCTACACCTTC
d_call: NA; v_call: TRBV11-1; clone_size: NA; j_call: TRBJ2-7; cdr3_aa: CASSLNRVSEQYF; cdr3_nt: TGTGCCAGCAGCTTAAACAGGGTGAGCGAGCAGTACTTC
d_call: TRBD2; v_call: TRBV4-2; clone_size: NA; j_call: TRBJ2-7; cdr3_aa: CASKELAGESYEQYF; cdr3_nt: TGTGCCAGCAAGGAACTAGCGGGGGAATCCTACGAGCAGTACTTC
d_call: TRBD2; v_call: TRBV5-4; clone_size: once; j_call: TRBJ2-7; cdr3_aa: CASSSNGGTTYEQYF; cdr3_nt: TGTGCCAGCAGCTCGAACGGGGGGACGACCTACGAGCAGTACTTC
d_call: NA; v_call: TRBV28; clone_size: NA; j_call: TRBJ2-2; cdr3_aa: CASSPDREVGELFF; cdr3_nt: TGTGCCAGCAGTCCCGACAGGGAGGTCGGGGAGCTGTTTTTT
d_call: TRBD2; v_call: TRBV3-1/TRBV3-2; clone_size: NA; j_call: TRBJ2-3; cdr3_aa: CASSHLIRTSGSPRLTDTQYF; cdr3_nt: TGTGCCAGCAGCCATCTCATTCGGACTAGCGGGAGTCCCCGACTCACAGATACGCAGTATTTT
d_call: TRBD1; v_call: TRBV30; clone_size: NA; j_call: TRBJ2-7; cdr3_aa: CAWSPRDRDYEQYF; cdr3_nt: TGTGCCTGGAGTCCTCGGGACAGGGACTACGAGCAGTACTTC
d_call: TRBD1; v_call: TRBV19; clone_size: NA; j_call: TRBJ1-1; cdr3_aa: CASVTGGATEAFF; cdr3_nt: TGTGCCAGTGTGACAGGGGGCGCAACTGAAGCTTTCTTT
d_call: NA; v_call: TRBV29-1; clone_size: NA; j_call: TRBJ2-1; cdr3_aa: CSVDVSQISSYNEQFF; cdr3_nt: TGCAGCGTTGACGTTAGCCAGATAAGCTCCTACAATGAGCAGTTCTTC
d_call: NA; v_call: TRBV15; clone_size: NA; j_call: TRBJ2-7; cdr3_aa: CATSREATRGIYEQYF; cdr3_nt: TGTGCCACCAGCAGAGAGGCAACCCGAGGGATCTACGAGCAGTACTTC